The entry below describes one T cell receptor beta chain. The antigen this receptor binds is unknown. The sample holds no much larger clone one base away, and base qualities are not on file. This record comes from a study of blood T cells in healthy people across ages (dated by TCRdb to 2015 to 2017). About the investigation overall: In model experiments, template switching captured about one uniquely barcoded TCR beta cDNA molecule for every two T cells. Using deep sequencing normalized with unique cDNA molecular identifiers, the study measured how TCR beta repertoire diversity changes with age. Four age groups were formed from the donors: young (average approximately 16 years), middle-aged (just under 40), aged (about 62) and long-lived (about 80). Donors of different ages were randomly distributed across sequencing lanes to avoid experimental bias. Using the same blood draw, the study looked at two additional independent replicas of 1 million unique cDNA reads for two donors, one aged 18 to 29 and the other aged 80 or older. Broader findings and caveats from the paper: The CMV infection status of donors was not known, potentially confounding age-related changes in expanded clonotypes. As age increased, observed TCR beta diversity per million T cells dropped in a roughly linear way, and a significant reduction was already evident by age 40. Bulk unsorted PBMC profiling prevented conclusive comparison of naive and antigen-experienced compartments. There was a strong correlation between observed TCR beta diversity and the percentage of naive T cells measured by flow cytometry. Compared with the aged group, the long-lived group had more naive CD4+ T cells, fewer expanded clones and increased TCR diversity, suggesting age selection. Estimates of total diversity from one million sequenced T cells were regarded as lower bounds and underestimates.

The protocol used for the library was 5' RACE. The run used an Illumina HiSeq 2500. A second PCR of about 6 to 11 cycles was performed with a sample-barcoded 5' primer and a J-beta primer mix. A unique molecular identifier was introduced onto each TCR beta cDNA molecule by a template-switch 5' adaptor carrying 12 random nucleotides. Each sample yielded at least 2.5 million CDR3-containing paired-end reads. First-strand cDNA was synthesized from all RNA with the Mint cDNA synthesis kit, primed by a TRBC-specific oligonucleotide. Following uracil-DNA glycosylase treatment, a first 18-cycle PCR with universal primers M1SS and BC2_uni_R was performed on all cDNA. The source study handled its data this way. Normalization of each sample was performed by random selection of 1 million high-quality reads, each carrying a distinct molecular identifier. Reads sharing molecular identifiers were discarded rather than binned into consensus sequences. MiTCR, with a Q25 quality threshold and the strictest error-elimination algorithm, was used for CDR3 identification, clonotype clustering and error correction. A nonparametric unseen species model with Euler transformation was used to estimate lower-bound total TCR beta diversity. TCRdb reprocessing: public reads trimmed at Q25 with fastp, clones called with MiXCR, in-frame beta chains kept. Every distinct CDR3 protein forms one entry, paired with its most common genes and DNA. For this entry, the V and J calls and clone size follow TCRdb and not the study's own pipeline. The sample profile shows about 900,000 distinct CDR3 sequences; approximately 67% of them were found once. The top ten clones comprise about 27% of the sample.

The donors were some 39 Caucasian individuals from Russia, aged 6 to 90 years, who were systemically healthy. Each donor gave 8 to 10 milliliters of peripheral blood, collected into EDTA-treated Vacutainer tubes. Ficoll-Paque density-gradient centrifugation was used to isolate PBMCs, with at least 6 million obtained per sample. Trizol reagent was used to extract total RNA from the PBMCs, yielding at least 6 micrograms per sample. The percentages of naive CD45RAhigh/CD27high T cells were determined by flow cytometry on a PBMC aliquot from every donor. The clonotype was recovered from a man aged 25 to 40 in good health. The sample was blood.

Here is the DNA: TGCAGTGCCGAGACTGGGGATATAGATGGCTACACCTTC. This is translated as CSAETGDIDGYTF. This chain is built from TRBV20-1 and TRBJ1-2, with no reliable assignment of the D segment. The V end loses 6 bases and the J end loses 6 bases, and a stretch of 17 bases separates them. The CDR3 has 13 amino acids, counting the end cysteine and phenylalanine. The kept DNA is CDR3 alone, 39 bases in frame from the first base. The germline V gene (reference sequence) supplies CDR1 DFQATT and CDR2 SNEGSKA.